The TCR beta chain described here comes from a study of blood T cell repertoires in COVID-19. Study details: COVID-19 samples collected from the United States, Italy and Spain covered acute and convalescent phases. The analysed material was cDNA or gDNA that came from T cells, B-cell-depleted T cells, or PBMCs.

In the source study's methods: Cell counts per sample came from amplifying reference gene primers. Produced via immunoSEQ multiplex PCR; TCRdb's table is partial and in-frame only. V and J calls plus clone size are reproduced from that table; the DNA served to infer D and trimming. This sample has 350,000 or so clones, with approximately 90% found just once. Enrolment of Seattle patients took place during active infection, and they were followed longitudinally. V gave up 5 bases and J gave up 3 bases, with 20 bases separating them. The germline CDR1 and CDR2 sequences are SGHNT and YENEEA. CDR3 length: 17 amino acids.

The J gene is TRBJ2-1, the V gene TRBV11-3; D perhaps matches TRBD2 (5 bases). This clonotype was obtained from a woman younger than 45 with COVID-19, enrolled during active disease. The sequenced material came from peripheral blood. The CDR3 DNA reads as TGTGCCAGCAGCCCCCTGGCGCAGGACTTCAACTACAATGAGCAGTTCTTC. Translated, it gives CASSPLAQDFNYNEQFF.